These T cell receptor beta chains were read from a single sample in a study of blood T cell repertoires in COVID-19. Method: immunoSEQ multiplex PCR; TCRdb's copy keeps in-frame clones and lacks some. The data show a few hundred thousand clones, 90% seen once. Sequenced input: peripheral blood. These receptors were collected from a young woman with COVID-19, enrolled during active disease. Both conserved end residues are part of each CDR3.

cdr3_aa v_call
CASSLTSGSYNEQFF TRBV28
CASSEFEGLNTEAFF TRBV25-1
CAWKDRGRTVRFEKLFF TRBV30
CASSFSRDRPVYF TRBV12-3/TRBV12-4
CASSLPLLGAASTDTQYF TRBV28
CASSAPGQGNYGYTF TRBV7-2
CASSQGGSGGYTF TRBV4-2
CASSGWTSGPSGTSYEQYF TRBV5-1
CSVERGFTGVQETQYF TRBV29-1
CSASSSNYGYTF TRBV20-1
CATRGGFNEQFF TRBV2
CSAGQGNYGYTF TRBV29-1
CASSGTGLTF TRBV2
CASSRLGLGQGEGYTF TRBV5-6
CASSYSYRELVTIYF TRBV6-5
CASSIMWDSGETQYF TRBV19
CASRGQESTHQPQHF TRBV19
CASSPHHGGNGNTIYF TRBV3-1/TRBV3-2
CAWRQARTEAFF TRBV30
CATSRERGIGGYTF TRBV15
CASTLGQGLLNQPQHF TRBV19
CASSLVRQPNYGYTF TRBV7-2
CASSGTSGRNEQFF TRBV9
CASSIRTQGQEYGYTF TRBV19
CASSHGPDREAFF TRBV7-2
CASKPGQGYTGELFF TRBV19